This T cell receptor beta chain was profiled in a study of blood T cell repertoires in COVID-19. Study as a whole: Sites in the United States, Italy and Spain provided acute and convalescent COVID-19 samples. T cells, B-cell-depleted T cells, or PBMCs provided the cDNA or gDNA that served as material.

This clone was found once. Original processing methods: The authors estimated nucleated cell counts from reference gene primer amplification. Method: immunoSEQ multiplex PCR; TCRdb's copy keeps in-frame clones and lacks some. Clone size and V and J calls were adopted from that table, with D and trimming inferred from the DNA. The sample lists almost 80,000 clones, about four fifths occurring once. This CDR3 region has 15 residues. V shed 6 bases and J shed 0 bases, with 12 bases lying between them. The V gene's germline CDR1 is SGHTA and CDR2 FQGTGA. The sequence was obtained from an older woman with acute or convalescent COVID-19. Sequenced sample: peripheral blood. The chain combines TRBV7-3 with TRBJ2-1; maybe TRBD2 (5 bases). Written as DNA, the CDR3 is TGTGCCAGCAGTCGGACTGGCTTCTCCTACAATGAGCAGTTCTTC. Translation gives CASSRTGFSYNEQFF.